The 8 T cell receptor beta chains presented below share a single source sample, sequenced in a study of preoperative IRX-2 immunotherapy in early breast cancer. Profiling relied on immunoSEQ multiplex PCR, and the TCRdb table lists in-frame clones only, not all of them. The data hold about 98,000 clones, with around 86% observed a single time. Treatment noted: preoperative locoregional IRX-2 cytokine immunotherapy. The sample here was tumor tissue, taken after IRX-2 immunotherapy. These receptors originate from a human donor with breast cancer.

This clone was seen only a few times. The identical CDR3 is also encoded by other nucleotide sequences in the sample. The genes are TRBV19 and TRBJ2-2, with D unresolved. Trimming left V 3 bases short and J 6 bases short, with 8 bases between. The CDR3 runs to 13 residues. In germline, CDR1 is LNHDA, CDR2 SQIVND (reference sequence). CDR3 amino acids: CASSIWGSGELFF. CDR3 bases: TGTGCCAGTAGTATCTGGGGATCCGGGGAGCTGTTTTTT.

The chain uses TRBV9 and TRBJ2-3, with 9 nucleotides matching TRBD2. Germline CDR1 is SGDLS and CDR2 is YYNGEE. With V trimmed by 7 bases and J by 6 bases, 9 bases remained unmatched. The CDR3 covers 14 residues. CDR3 protein: CASGSSRGGDTQYF. Written as DNA, the CDR3 is TGTGCCAGCGGATCGTCGCGGGGGGGCGATACGCAGTATTTT.

V is TRBV10-3 and J is TRBJ1-5; no clear D gene. The ends were cut back, 2 bases at V and 5 bases at J, with 10 bases in the middle. The germline V gene has CDR1 ENHRY and CDR2 SYGVKD. This CDR3 has 14 amino acids. This chain's CDR3 is CAISETWGDQPQHF. DNA for the CDR3: TGTGCCATCAGTGAGACCTGGGGAGATCAGCCCCAGCATTTT.

The J gene is TRBJ1-5, the V gene TRBV15; 8 nucleotides agree with TRBD1. The germline CDR1 and CDR2 sequences are LNHNV and YYDKDF (reference sequence). With 5 bases clipped from V and 2 bases from J, the junction kept 5 bases outside the gene matches. This CDR3 comprises 15 residues. The chain's CDR3 is CATSRGQGGNQPQHF. As DNA, the CDR3 is TGTGCCACCAGCCGCGGACAGGGAGGCAATCAGCCCCAGCATTTT.

The CDR3 spells CASSLAGALTNEKLFF. CDR3 bases: TGTGCCAGCAGTCTAGCGGGGGCTCTTACTAATGAAAAACTGTTTTTT. The chain couples TRBV28 to TRBJ1-4, with D perhaps TRBD1 (6 bases). Trimming shortened V by 5 bases and J by 2 bases, and 15 bases separated the two germline ends. Germline CDR1 and CDR2: MDHEN and SYDVKM. The CDR3 sequence is 16 residues long.

The chain is built from TRBV6-8 and TRBJ2-7, with D tentatively TRBD1 or TRBD2 (5 bases each). Deletions cut 4 bases from V and 13 bases from J, with 17 bases between. The germline V gene encodes CDR1 MNHGY and CDR2 SAAAGT. This CDR3 contains 12 residues. The CDR3 DNA reads TGTGCCAGCAGTTCCGCGAGGGACGGGGAATACTTC. Protein: CASSSARDGEYF.

CDR3 amino acids: CASSLVIQETQYF. CDR3 sequence (DNA): TGTGCCAGCAGCTTAGTCATCCAAGAGACCCAGTACTTC. The rearrangement joins TRBV7-2 to TRBJ2-5; D unresolved. There are 13 residues in the CDR3. The V and J ends lost 1 base and 1 base respectively, with 4 bases between them. Germline V lookup: CDR1 SGHTA, CDR2 FQGNSA.

The chain carries TRBV5-1 and TRBJ1-6, with TRBD1 matching over 8 bases. After removal of 2 bases from V and 6 bases from J, the junction contained 7 bases not matched to a gene. CDR1 and CDR2 from the germline V gene are SGHRS and YFSETQ. This CDR3 has 16 residues. The CDR3 spells CASSFQGAESNSPLHF. In DNA form, the CDR3 reads TGCGCCAGCAGCTTTCAGGGGGCCGAAAGTAATTCACCCCTCCACTTT.